A selection of T cell receptor beta chains follows, all from one sample in a study of human T cells and chemical hapten exposure. TCRdb recomputed calls from the RACE reads with MiXCR, one row per CDR3 protein. The sample carries tens of thousands of distinct CDR3 sequences, approximately 10% recorded once. Sequenced material: whole blood, taken in connection with sensitization to the hapten diphenylcyclopropenone (DPC). The receptor set was obtained from a woman aged 45 to 65 with alopecia areata. Some clones in this sample may be carry-over from other donors' samples. Both conserved end residues are part of each CDR3. Fields, in order: CDR3 DNA, CDR3 protein, CDR3 length, V gene, clone size, D gene, J gene. D genes are given only for firm matches. Clone size, where shown, is once, few, many, or a class for clones that have expanded.

TGTGCCAGCAGTTACCTGGGGGGGGCCGCATCGGGGCAGTACTTC,CASSYLGGAASGQYF,15,TRBV6-6,many,NA,TRBJ2-7
TGTGCCAGCAGCCTCGGACTAGCGGGGAAGGAGACCCAGTACTTC,CASSLGLAGKETQYF,15,TRBV7-8,many,TRBD2,TRBJ2-5
TGTGCCAGCAGTTTAAATGTCAGGAGGGGAAACACTGAAGCTTTCTTT,CASSLNVRRGNTEAFF,16,TRBV12-3/TRBV12-4,many,NA,TRBJ1-1
TGCAGCGCCTCCTGGACAGGGGGTTATGAGCAGTTCTTC,CSASWTGGYEQFF,13,TRBV29-1,few,TRBD1,TRBJ2-1
TGTGCCAGCAGCTCAAATGGACAGTCCTACGAGCAGTACTTC,CASSSNGQSYEQYF,14,TRBV11-1,many,NA,TRBJ2-7
TGTGCCAGCAGCCAAGATCCACCGGGACTAGCCAGGCTGGATACGCAGTATTTT,CASSQDPPGLARLDTQYF,18,TRBV3-1,many,TRBD2,TRBJ2-3
TGTGCCAGCAGTCGTAAGGGTGGTCCTGGGTCGGGCCAAGAGACCCAGTACTTC,CASSRKGGPGSGQETQYF,18,TRBV6-6,few,NA,TRBJ2-5
TGCAGCGCCCCCCACAGGGGTTATGGCTACACCTTC,CSAPHRGYGYTF,12,TRBV29-1,many,TRBD1,TRBJ1-2
TGTGCCATCAGTGTGGGGAAGGAGGAAAAACTGTTTTTT,CAISVGKEEKLFF,13,TRBV10-3,NA,NA,TRBJ1-4
TGCGCCAGCAGCTATCCCCCCACGGGAACCTACGAGCAGTACTTC,CASSYPPTGTYEQYF,15,TRBV5-1,few,NA,TRBJ2-7
TGCGCCAGCAGCCATATGGGCAGGGTCTACGAGCAGTACTTC,CASSHMGRVYEQYF,14,TRBV5-1,many,NA,TRBJ2-7
TGTGCCAGCAGCTTATTAAGGGCGAACACTGAAGCTTTCTTT,CASSLLRANTEAFF,14,TRBV7-2,few,NA,TRBJ1-1
TGTGCCAGTTGGACAGGGGTGGGGGATACGCAGTATTTT,CASWTGVGDTQYF,13,TRBV6-6,many,TRBD1,TRBJ2-3
TGTGCCAGCACTCAATTCGCGAAGAGAGGCGATACGCAGTATTTT,CASTQFAKRGDTQYF,15,TRBV6-6,NA,NA,TRBJ2-3
TGTGCTAGTGGTTTGGACGTCCGTGGGGTACCCTCCTACGAGCAGTACTTC,CASGLDVRGVPSYEQYF,17,TRBV12-5,few,NA,TRBJ2-7
TGTGCCAGCAGCCTACCGGGACAGGGAGGCAATGAGCAGTTCTTC,CASSLPGQGGNEQFF,15,TRBV5-4,few,TRBD1,TRBJ2-1
TGTGCCAGCCGACAGGGGGCGGGGGTATATAGCAATCAGCCCCAGCATTTT,CASRQGAGVYSNQPQHF,17,TRBV28,many,TRBD1,TRBJ1-5
TGCAGCGTTGAGGGGACAGGGGGCGAAAAACTGTTTTTT,CSVEGTGGEKLFF,13,TRBV29-1,few,TRBD1,TRBJ1-4
TGTGCCAGCAGCCCGTCCATGAACACTGAAGCTTTCTTT,CASSPSMNTEAFF,13,TRBV14,many,NA,TRBJ1-1
TGTGCCAGCAGCCCCTCAGAAGAGACCCAGTACTTC,CASSPSEETQYF,12,TRBV3-1,many,NA,TRBJ2-5
TGTGCCAGCAGCCAAGGTACAGCCATGGTTGTGGATACGCAGTATTTT,CASSQGTAMVVDTQYF,16,TRBV3-1,many,NA,TRBJ2-3
TGTGCCAGCAGCTTCGTGGCAGGAGATACCGGGGAGCTGTTTTTT,CASSFVAGDTGELFF,15,TRBV11-2,many,NA,TRBJ2-2
TGTGCCAGCGCTGATCCAGACCCCTCAAACGAGCAGTACTTC,CASADPDPSNEQYF,14,TRBV19,NA,NA,TRBJ2-7
TGTGCCAGCAGCTTAGTGGGCTCTCGGCCCCAGCATTTT,CASSLVGSRPQHF,13,TRBV7-8,NA,NA,TRBJ1-5
TGCAGTGCTGCGATAGAGAACACTGAAGCTTTCTTT,CSAAIENTEAFF,12,TRBV20-1,many,NA,TRBJ1-1
TGTGCCAGCAGCCCCCGGGGAGGGGAAACCAAAAACATTCAGTACTTC,CASSPRGGETKNIQYF,16,TRBV3-1,NA,TRBD2,TRBJ2-4
TGCAGCGTGGGACAGGGCGAAAACATTCAGTACTTC,CSVGQGENIQYF,12,TRBV29-1,few,TRBD1,TRBJ2-4
TGCGCCAGCAGTGGTGGGTCCCCCGCGAACACTGAAGCTTTCTTT,CASSGGSPANTEAFF,15,TRBV10-1,many,NA,TRBJ1-1
TGCAGCGTTGTCCCAGGGGTCTCCTACGAGCAGTACTTC,CSVVPGVSYEQYF,13,TRBV29-1,many,NA,TRBJ2-7
TGTGCCAGCAGCACAACAGGGAACACTGAAGCTTTCTTT,CASSTTGNTEAFF,13,TRBV7-3,many,NA,TRBJ1-1
TGCGCCAGCACGGGGGCGGGAGGAGCGAACGAGCAGTACTTC,CASTGAGGANEQYF,14,TRBV5-1,many,TRBD2,TRBJ2-7
TGCGCCAGCAGTGAAATCGGGACAGGGGCCGAAAACACCATATATTTT,CASSEIGTGAENTIYF,16,TRBV10-1,NA,TRBD1,TRBJ1-3
TGTGCCAGCAGCTTAGAACTAGCGGGAGACACCGGGGAGCTGTTTTTT,CASSLELAGDTGELFF,16,TRBV11-2,many,TRBD2,TRBJ2-2
TGTGCCAGCAGCTTGGTACGCGTGACGGAGACCCAGTACTTC,CASSLVRVTETQYF,14,TRBV5-5,many,NA,TRBJ2-5
TGTGCCAGCAGCGCCGCGACAGGGTTTTACTACGAGCAGTACTTC,CASSAATGFYYEQYF,15,TRBV11-2,many,TRBD1,TRBJ2-7
TGTGCCAGCAGCAACCCAGGGAGAAGTAATTCACCCCTCCACTTT,CASSNPGRSNSPLHF,15,TRBV21-1,NA,NA,TRBJ1-6
TGTGCCAGCAGCACAGGGTGGAGGGGCTACACCTTC,CASSTGWRGYTF,12,TRBV28,many,NA,TRBJ1-2
TGTGCCAGCAGCTCCTCACTCACTAGCGGAATTAGCACAGATACGCAGTATTTT,CASSSSLTSGISTDTQYF,18,TRBV5-4,NA,TRBD2,TRBJ2-3
TGTGCCAGTTCAACACAAGCTGCCTCTGAAGCTTTCTTT,CASSTQAASEAFF,13,TRBV19,many,NA,TRBJ1-1